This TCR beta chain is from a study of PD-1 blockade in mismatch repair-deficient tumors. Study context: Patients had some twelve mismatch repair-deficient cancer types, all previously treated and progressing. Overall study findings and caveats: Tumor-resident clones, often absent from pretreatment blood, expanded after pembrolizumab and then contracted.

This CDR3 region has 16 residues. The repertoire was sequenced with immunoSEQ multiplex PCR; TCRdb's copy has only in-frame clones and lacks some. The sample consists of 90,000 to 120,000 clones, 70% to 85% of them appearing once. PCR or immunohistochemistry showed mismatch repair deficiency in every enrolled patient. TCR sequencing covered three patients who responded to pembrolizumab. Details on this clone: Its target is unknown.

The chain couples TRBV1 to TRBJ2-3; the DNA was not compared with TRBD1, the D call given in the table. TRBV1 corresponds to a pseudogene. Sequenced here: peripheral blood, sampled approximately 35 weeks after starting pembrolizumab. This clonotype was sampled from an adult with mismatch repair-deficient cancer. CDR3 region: CTSSQAWDRSTDTQYF. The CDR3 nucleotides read TGCACCAGCAGCCAGGCCTGGGACAGAAGCACAGATACGCAGTATTTT.